The 20 T cell receptor beta chains below were found in one sample sequenced in a study of cytomegalovirus exposure and HLA in healthy donors. Primers for the PCR totalled 60 Vbeta and 13 Jbeta. The repertoire was sequenced with immunoSEQ multiplex PCR; TCRdb's copy has only in-frame clones and lacks some. This repertoire shows 150,000 to 180,000 clones, roughly 84% found once; its top ten account for more than 2%. Sequencing input: PBMCs. The receptor source for this set is a woman aged 18-29 years in good health and CMV-seronegative.

The chain uses TRBV29-1 and TRBJ2-1; 8 nucleotides agree with TRBD2. The CDR3 is made up of 13 amino acids. Germline trimming cut 4 bases from V and 9 bases from J; bases unmatched to any gene: 8. Germline loops: CDR1 SQVTM, CDR2 ANQGSEA. CDR3 residues: CSVGGAGGGEQFF. CDR3 nucleotide sequence: TGCAGCGTTGGGGGTGCGGGAGGTGGTGAGCAGTTCTTC.

The V and J genes are TRBV10-2 and TRBJ2-1; 8 bases map to TRBD1. This CDR3 is built from 15 residues. V was pared by 3 bases and J by 6 bases, with 7 bases of the junction left unmatched. The germline V gene encodes CDR1 WSHSY and CDR2 SAAADI. CDR3 region: CASSDRQGRPNEQFF. The CDR3 DNA sequence: TGCGCCAGCAGTGATCGACAGGGGAGGCCCAATGAGCAGTTCTTC.

CDR3 nucleotide sequence: TGTGCCACCAACACCCGACAGTATAGCACAGATACGCAGTATTTT. This codes for CATNTRQYSTDTQYF. V gene TRBV27 combines with J gene TRBJ2-3, with a weak D call TRBD1 (5 bases). With 10 bases removed from V and 0 bases from J, the gap between germline ends came to 17 bases. This CDR3 is 15 amino acids long. From germline, CDR1 is MNHEY and CDR2 SMNVEV (reference sequence).

The chain carries TRBV2 and TRBJ2-7; maybe TRBD2 (6 bases). The V end lost 7 bases, the J end lost 2 bases, and 15 bases lay between the germline ends. The CDR3 extends over 14 amino acids. Looked up from germline, CDR1 is SNHLY and CDR2 is FYNNEI. The CDR3 DNA is TGTGCCAGCATGGTCGGGACTGGGACCTACGAGCAGTACTTC. It translates to CASMVGTGTYEQYF.

The rearrangement uses TRBV5-1 and TRBJ2-2; 9 positions match TRBD1. This CDR3 region has 14 residues. V dropped 7 bases and J dropped 3; count of bases not matched to a gene: 4. Per the germline V gene, CDR1 is SGHRS and CDR2 is YFSETQ. CDR3 region: CASSGQGYTGELFF. The CDR3 DNA sequence: TGCGCCAGCTCGGGACAGGGTTACACCGGGGAGCTGTTTTTT. Variable domain in full (rest from reference TRBV5-1 and TRBJ2-2): KAGVTQTPRYLIKTRGQQVTLSCSPISGHRSVSWYQQTPGQGLQFLFEYFSETQRNKGNFPGRFSGRQFSNSRSEMNVSTLELGDSALYLCASSGQGYTGELFFGEGSRLTVL.

The chain joins TRBV19 to TRBJ2-2; D perhaps matches TRBD1 (5 bases). The CDR3 length is 16 residues. Trimming took off 5 bases at V and 3 bases at J, with 16 bases between the two ends. From germline, CDR1 is LNHDA and CDR2 SQIVND (reference sequence). This CDR3 reads CASSWTRSRDTGELFF. DNA for the CDR3: TGTGCCAGTAGTTGGACAAGATCCAGGGACACCGGGGAGCTGTTTTTT.

The chain's CDR3 is CASSRAGERGYTF. The CDR3 region has the DNA TGTGCCAGCAGCCGAGCGGGGGAACGAGGCTACACCTTC. This chain uses TRBV7-2 with TRBJ1-2, with a weak D call TRBD1 (5 bases). This CDR3 has 13 residues. Germline V gives CDR1 SGHTA, CDR2 FQGNSA. The germline V and J ends were trimmed by 5 bases and 8 bases, with 15 bases remaining between them.

The chain recombines TRBV19 with TRBJ2-3; a possible D gene is TRBD1 (5 bases). The CDR3 contains 17 residues. The V end lost 3 bases, the J end lost 0 bases, and 16 bases lay between the germline ends. Germline V lookup: CDR1 LNHDA, CDR2 SQIVND (reference sequence). The CDR3 bases are TGTGCCAGTAGTATCTGGGGCCTCAAGGATAGCACAGATACGCAGTATTTT. This codes for CASSIWGLKDSTDTQYF.

The chain joins TRBV7-2 to TRBJ1-1; 7 bases are a match to TRBD1. V was pared by 2 bases and J by 2 bases, with 5 bases of the junction left unmatched. CDR1 SGHTA and CDR2 FQGNSA come from the germline V gene. The CDR3 runs 15 residues. Here the CDR3 reads CASSLIRGQNTEAFF. The CDR3 DNA follows: TGTGCCAGCAGCTTAATTAGGGGGCAAAACACTGAAGCTTTCTTT.

A word on this clone: In the same sample, other DNA sequences code for this CDR3. The chain links TRBV10-2 to TRBJ1-3; D not certain. CDR3 length: 15 amino acids. Germline CDR1 WSHSY, CDR2 SAAADI. The V end was cut by 2 bases, the J end by 3 bases, with 11 bases between. The DNA of the CDR3 is TGCGCCAGCAGTGAGAACCAGGCGAGTGGAAACACCATATATTTT. Protein sequence: CASSENQASGNTIYF.

The V and J genes are TRBV7-9 and TRBJ2-7; a possible D gene is TRBD1 (5 bases). Germline loops: CDR1 SEHNR, CDR2 FQNEAQ (reference sequence). CDR3 length: 16 amino acids. V dropped 4 bases and J dropped 3 bases, with 19 bases sitting between them. The CDR3 DNA reads as TGTGCCAGCAGCTCGAAAACAGGAGAAAGCTACTACGAGCAGTACTTC. It yields the protein CASSSKTGESYYEQYF.

The chain combines TRBV6-5 with TRBJ1-1, with 8 bases that match TRBD1. V was pared by 6 bases and J by 3 bases, with 6 bases of the junction left unmatched. CDR3 length: 14 residues. Germline V gives CDR1 MNHEY, CDR2 SVGAGI. DNA for the CDR3: TGTGCCAGCAGATCCGGACAGGGAGACACTGAAGCTTTCTTT. It translates to CASRSGQGDTEAFF.

V is TRBV7-9 and J is TRBJ2-2; 9 nucleotides match TRBD2. Unmatched junction bases numbered 7, after V lost 8 bases and J lost 9 bases. Germline CDR1 is SEHNR and CDR2 is FQNEAQ (reference sequence). The CDR3 extends over 13 amino acids. In DNA form, the CDR3 reads TGTGCCAGCGGGGGACTAGCTCGGCGGGAGCTGTTTTTT. Protein sequence: CASGGLARRELFF.

This clone appeared once. This rearrangement joins TRBV19 to TRBJ2-1; TRBD1 matches 11 bases. The CDR3 totals 17 residues. Looked up from germline, CDR1 is LNHDA and CDR2 is SQIVND (reference sequence). J gave up 7 bases and V 4 bases, and 12 bases lay outside the gene matches. CDR3 region: CASSKDRGLAGSNEQFF. For the CDR3, the DNA is TGTGCCAGTAGTAAGGACAGGGGGCTAGCGGGGAGTAATGAGCAGTTCTTC.

The CDR3: CASSPPTERRTGELFF. For the CDR3, the DNA is TGTGCCAGCAGCCCCCCGACGGAACGGAGGACCGGGGAGCTGTTTTTT. The rearrangement links TRBV11-3 to TRBJ2-2, with D tentatively TRBD2 (5 bases). This CDR3 has 16 amino acids. V lost 5 bases and J lost 5, with 18 bases in between. Germline CDR1 reads SGHNT; CDR2 reads YENEEA.

This clone was picked up one time. The rearrangement links TRBV10-3 to TRBJ2-1, with TRBD2 matching 7 bases. V was clipped by 2 bases and J by 6 bases; unmatched bases: 7. The CDR3 has 15 residues. Germline CDR1 is ENHRY and CDR2 is SYGVKD. This chain's CDR3 is CAISETAGTINEQFF. The CDR3 region has the DNA TGTGCCATCAGTGAGACAGCGGGGACTATCAATGAGCAGTTCTTC.

This clone has just one count. V and J are TRBV7-2 and TRBJ1-2; maybe TRBD1 (6 bases). The CDR3 length is 16 residues. Trimming shortened V by 2 bases and J by 0 bases, and 13 bases separated the two germline ends. Germline-derived CDR1 and CDR2 are SGHTA and FQGNSA. CDR3 amino acids: CASSLNRWTANYGYTF. In nucleotides, the CDR3 is TGTGCCAGCAGCTTAAATAGGTGGACAGCTAACTATGGCTACACCTTC.

The V call is TRBV27, the J call TRBJ2-7; D gene unclear. In germline, CDR1 is MNHEY, CDR2 SMNVEV (reference sequence). The ends were cut back, 6 bases at V and 0 bases at J, with 15 bases in the middle. The CDR3 spans 15 residues. The CDR3 loop reads CASRPTARSSYEQYF. CDR3 nucleotides: TGTGCCAGCAGACCCACCGCCCGGAGCTCCTACGAGCAGTACTTC.

This chain connects TRBV29-1 to TRBJ2-5; 11 nucleotides match TRBD2. V dropped 7 bases and J dropped 0; count of bases not matched to a gene: 7. CDR3 length: 15 amino acids. From germline, CDR1 is SQVTM and CDR2 ANQGSEA. CDR3 coding DNA: TGCAGCGCGGGACTAGCGGATCCGTACCAAGAGACCCAGTACTTC. Translated: CSAGLADPYQETQYF.

This clone was observed a single time. CDR3 nucleotides: TGTGCCAGCAGCTTAGCCTTGCTATTGACAGCTAAGAACACCGGGGAGCTGTTTTTT. As protein: CASSLALLLTAKNTGELFF. The V call is TRBV7-2, the J call TRBJ2-2, with D possibly TRBD1 on 5 matching bases. Germline CDR1 reads SGHTA; CDR2 reads FQGNSA. CDR3 size: 19 residues. Trimming took off 0 bases at V and 1 base at J, with 18 bases between the two ends.